This T cell receptor beta chain was sequenced in a study of cytomegalovirus exposure and HLA in healthy donors. Primers for the PCR totalled 60 Vbeta and 13 Jbeta. The method was immunoSEQ multiplex PCR; TCRdb's version includes in-frame clones alone and lacks a portion of them. The sample has about 160,000 clones, about 85% seen once. CDR3 length: 13 residues. The V and J ends lost 2 bases and 9 bases, in that order; junction bases with no gene match: 7. Looked up from germline, CDR1 is ENHRY and CDR2 is SYGVKD. This chain joins TRBV10-3 and TRBJ2-7; TRBD1 agrees at 7 bases. Sequencing was carried out using PBMCs. The receptor was isolated from a man aged 50 or older in good health and CMV-seropositive. CDR3 in amino acids: CAISELQQGWQYF. CDR3 DNA: TGTGCCATCAGTGAGCTCCAACAGGGGTGGCAGTACTTC.